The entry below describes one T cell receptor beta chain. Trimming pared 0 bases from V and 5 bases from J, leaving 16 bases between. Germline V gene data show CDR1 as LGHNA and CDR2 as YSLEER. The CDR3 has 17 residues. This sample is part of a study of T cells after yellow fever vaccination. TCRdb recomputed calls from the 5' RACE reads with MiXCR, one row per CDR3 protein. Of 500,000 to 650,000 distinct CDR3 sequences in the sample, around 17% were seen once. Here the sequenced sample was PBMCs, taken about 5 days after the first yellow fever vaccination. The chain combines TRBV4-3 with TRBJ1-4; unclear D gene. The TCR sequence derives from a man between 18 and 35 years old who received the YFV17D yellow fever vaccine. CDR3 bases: TGCGCCAGCAGCCAAGATAGAAGGCAGATCCAAAATGAAAAACTGTTTTTT. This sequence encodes CASSQDRRQIQNEKLFF.